This TCR beta chain emerged from a study of T cells in women clearing cervical HPV infection. Study as a whole: Donors had HPV16-related CIN3 or worse; 2 had invasive cancer. Case blood drawn at lesion detection; control blood after infection cleared. Study conclusions and caveats: Controls had more TRBV6-7 (0.16%) than cases (roughly 0.11%).

CDR1 is SGHAT, CDR2 FQNNGV, per germline. V was trimmed by 2 bases and J by 6 bases, leaving 7 bases between them. This CDR3 spans 12 amino acids. Some clones are missing from TCRdb's copy, which holds only in-frame ones; the method was immunoSEQ multiplex PCR. Recorded for this sample: roughly 30,000 clones. About this clone itself: Its target is unknown. The read ends 3 residues early relative to the CDR3; the germline J gene fills the gap.

Sequenced: blood buffy coat. The chain links TRBV11-2 to TRBJ2-5; D is ambiguous. The receptor comes from a woman between 18 and 70 years old with a cervical HPV16 infection that either progressed to CIN3+ or cleared (not recorded which). The sequenced CDR3 bases are TGTGCCAGCAGCTTACCCGGTCAGACC. It yields the protein CASSLPGQT. The entire CDR3 is CASSLPGQTQYF.